Sequencing of this T cell receptor (beta chain) was carried out in a study of cytomegalovirus exposure and HLA in healthy donors. J was trimmed by 2 bases and V by 6 bases; bases with no gene match: 8. This CDR3 is built from 16 residues. Germline V CDR1 and CDR2: SGHTA, FQGTGA. PCR was performed using 60 Vbeta and 13 Jbeta primers. The table came from immunoSEQ multiplex PCR; TCRdb's copy has only in-frame clones and leaves some out. The sample lists around 130,000 clones, around 77% occurring once. Sequenced input: PBMCs. The TCR sequence derives from a woman in her fifties or sixties in good health and CMV-seronegative. The rearrangement links TRBV7-3 to TRBJ2-3; 10 bases line up with TRBD1. CDR3 sequence reads: CASSFTGTGATDTQYF. For the CDR3, the DNA is TGTGCCAGCAGTTTTACCGGGACAGGGGCCACAGATACGCAGTATTTT.